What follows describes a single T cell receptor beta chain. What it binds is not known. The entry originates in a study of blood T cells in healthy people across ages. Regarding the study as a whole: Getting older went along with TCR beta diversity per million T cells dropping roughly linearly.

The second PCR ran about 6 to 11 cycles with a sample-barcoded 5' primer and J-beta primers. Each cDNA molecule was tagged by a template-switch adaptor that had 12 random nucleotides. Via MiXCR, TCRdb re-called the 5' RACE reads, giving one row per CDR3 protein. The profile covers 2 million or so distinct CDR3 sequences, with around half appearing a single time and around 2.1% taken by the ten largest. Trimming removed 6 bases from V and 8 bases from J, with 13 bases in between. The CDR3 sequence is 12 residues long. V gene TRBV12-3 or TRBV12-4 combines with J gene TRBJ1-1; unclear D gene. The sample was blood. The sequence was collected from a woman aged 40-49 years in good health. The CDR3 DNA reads TGTGCCAGCAGCCGCCAGACGGGAGAAGCTTTCTTT. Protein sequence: CASSRQTGEAFF.